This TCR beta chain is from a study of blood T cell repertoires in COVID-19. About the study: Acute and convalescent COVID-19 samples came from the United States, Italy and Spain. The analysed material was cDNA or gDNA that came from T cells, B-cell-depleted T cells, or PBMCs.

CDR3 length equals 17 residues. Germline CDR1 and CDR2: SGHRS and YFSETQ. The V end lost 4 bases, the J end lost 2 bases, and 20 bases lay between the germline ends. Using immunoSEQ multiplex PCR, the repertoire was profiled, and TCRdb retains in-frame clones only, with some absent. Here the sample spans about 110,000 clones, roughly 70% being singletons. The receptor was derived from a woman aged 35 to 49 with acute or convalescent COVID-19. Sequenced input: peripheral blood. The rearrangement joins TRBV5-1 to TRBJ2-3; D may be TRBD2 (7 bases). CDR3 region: CASSDSFAGAITDTQYF. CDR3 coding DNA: TGCGCCAGCAGCGACTCCTTCGCGGGGGCCATCACAGATACGCAGTATTTT.